The clone carrying this T cell receptor (beta chain) was counted a few times. These data belong to a study of T cells in Graves' hyperthyroidism and ophthalmopathy. Trimming pared 3 bases from V and 1 base from J, leaving 16 bases between. From germline, CDR1 is MDHEN and CDR2 SYDVKM. The CDR3 is 16 residues long. TCR beta CDR3 sequences were amplified from RNA transcripts. First-round RT-PCR targeting the TCR CDR3 was performed with the HTBI primer set. TCRdb reprocessed the multiplex PCR reads with MiXCR, giving one entry per CDR3 protein. The sample holds hundreds of thousands of distinct CDR3 sequences, around 15% seen once.

This chain joins TRBV28 and TRBJ2-7; D not certain. This receptor was taken from a middle-aged woman with Graves' ophthalmopathy. Sequences were obtained from blood. The CDR3 sequence is CASSFFLDVMSYEQYF. In DNA form, the CDR3 reads TGTGCCAGCAGTTTTTTTCTTGATGTAATGTCCTACGAGCAGTACTTC.